This is a list of T cell receptor beta chains from one sample in a study of cytomegalovirus exposure and HLA in healthy donors. Only in-frame clones appear in the TCRdb table, and some are missing; sequencing was by immunoSEQ multiplex PCR. The sample yields more than 80,000 clones, more than 70% seen once. Sequences were obtained from PBMCs. These receptors all come from a man aged 55 to 70 in good health and CMV-seronegative. The CDR3 runs from the conserved cysteine through the conserved F or W. Fields, in order: clone size, V gene, J gene, D gene, CDR3 DNA, CDR3 protein. The D gene is left open where the match is weak. Part of the rows lack a size; the others show once, few, many or a class for expanded clones.

size: .; V: TRBV15; J: TRBJ2-1; D: TRBD2; DNA: TGTGCCACCAGCAGATCACCGGGACTAGCGTTGAATTCCTACAATGAGCAGTTCTTC; CDR3: CATSRSPGLALNSYNEQFF
size: .; V: TRBV7-8; J: TRBJ2-2; D: TRBD2; DNA: TGTGCCAGCAGCTCTAGCGGGTTCACGGGGGCCCAGGGCGGGGAGCTGTTTTTT; CDR3: CASSSSGFTGAQGGELFF
size: few; V: TRBV27; J: TRBJ1-2; D: TRBD1; DNA: TGTGCCAGCAGTCCCGGGACAGTCGAAGGCTACACCTTC; CDR3: CASSPGTVEGYTF
size: .; V: TRBV2; J: TRBJ2-3; D: .; DNA: TGTGCCAGCAGCCTCCGGGACTTACTCACAGATACGCAGTATTTT; CDR3: CASSLRDLLTDTQYF
size: .; V: TRBV7-2; J: TRBJ2-1; D: .; DNA: TGTGCCAGCAGCTTAGCGGGGGGGCCCCGTGAGCAGTTCTTC; CDR3: CASSLAGGPREQFF
size: .; V: TRBV9; J: TRBJ2-5; D: TRBD2; DNA: TGTGCCAGCAGCGTAGGGGCCACTAGCGGGGCTCAAGAGACCCAGTACTTC; CDR3: CASSVGATSGAQETQYF
size: .; V: TRBV7-3; J: TRBJ1-1; D: TRBD1; DNA: TGTGCCAGCAGCGCCCGGGACAGGAAGAACACTGAAGCTTTCTTT; CDR3: CASSARDRKNTEAFF
size: .; V: TRBV5-5; J: TRBJ1-1; D: TRBD1; DNA: TGTGCCAGCACCACTACTGGACAGGAGAACACTGAAGCTTTCTTT; CDR3: CASTTTGQENTEAFF
size: .; V: TRBV9; J: TRBJ1-2; D: TRBD1; DNA: TGTGCCAGCAGCGTAGAACCATCGACAGGGCCTGGCTATGGCTACACCTTC; CDR3: CASSVEPSTGPGYGYTF
size: .; V: TRBV2; J: TRBJ2-7; D: .; DNA: TGTGCCAGCAGTCCGGGCAGGGGCCGACCCCACGAGCAGTACTTC; CDR3: CASSPGRGRPHEQYF
size: .; V: TRBV18; J: TRBJ2-1; D: TRBD2; DNA: TGTGCCAGCTCACCACCCGCGGGGGAACGGTACAATGAGCAGTTCTTC; CDR3: CASSPPAGERYNEQFF
size: .; V: TRBV16; J: TRBJ1-2; D: TRBD1; DNA: TGTGCCAGCAGCGATGGGACAGCCAACTATGGCTACACCTTC; CDR3: CASSDGTANYGYTF
size: .; V: TRBV11-1; J: TRBJ2-3; D: TRBD1; DNA: TGTGCCAGCAGCCGGACAGGCGTATCGGCAGATACGCAGTATTTT; CDR3: CASSRTGVSADTQYF
size: .; V: TRBV6-5; J: TRBJ2-7; D: .; DNA: TGTGCCAGCAGTTTGGTACGTCAGACCTACGAGCAGTACTTC; CDR3: CASSLVRQTYEQYF
size: .; V: TRBV7-9; J: TRBJ1-4; D: TRBD1; DNA: TGTGCCAGCAGCTCGACCGGACAGGGCGGTGAAAAACTGTTTTTT; CDR3: CASSSTGQGGEKLFF
size: few; V: TRBV4-1; J: TRBJ2-3; D: TRBD2; DNA: TGCGCCAGCACTAGCGGGGTCACAGATACGCAGTATTTT; CDR3: CASTSGVTDTQYF
size: .; V: TRBV2; J: TRBJ1-2; D: TRBD1; DNA: TGTGCCAGCATAGCCGACAGGGGGCGCATCTATGGCTACACCTTC; CDR3: CASIADRGRIYGYTF
size: .; V: TRBV13; J: TRBJ2-7; D: .; DNA: TGTGCCAGCGGGGCCCGCGGCAACGAGCAGTACTTC; CDR3: CASGARGNEQYF
size: .; V: TRBV29-1; J: TRBJ1-2; D: .; DNA: TGCAGCGTTGAAGATGACAGCTTCAATGGCTACACCTTC; CDR3: CSVEDDSFNGYTF
size: .; V: TRBV19; J: TRBJ2-1; D: TRBD2; DNA: TGTGCCAGTAGTCAGGGGACTAGCGGAAACAATGAGCAGTTCTTC; CDR3: CASSQGTSGNNEQFF
size: .; V: TRBV5-1; J: TRBJ2-7; D: .; DNA: TGCGCCAGCAGCTGGTTAACAGGGTCGCCCTACTCCTACGAGCAGTACTTC; CDR3: CASSWLTGSPYSYEQYF
size: few; V: TRBV9; J: TRBJ2-2; D: TRBD2; DNA: TGTGCCAGCAGCGCTACTAGCGGGGGGGCCGGGACCGGGGAGCTGTTTTTT; CDR3: CASSATSGGAGTGELFF
size: .; V: TRBV4-1; J: TRBJ2-5; D: .; DNA: TGCGCCAGCAGCCAAGATTTGAGGATTCAAGAGACCCAGTACTTC; CDR3: CASSQDLRIQETQYF
size: .; V: TRBV2; J: TRBJ2-7; D: TRBD2; DNA: TGTGCCAGCGGGGGGGGACTAGCGGGAGCCTACGAGCAGTACTTC; CDR3: CASGGGLAGAYEQYF
size: few; V: TRBV2; J: TRBJ1-2; D: .; DNA: TGTGCCAGCAGGACGCCGGGAGCTAACTATGGCTACACCTTC; CDR3: CASRTPGANYGYTF
size: once; V: TRBV29-1; J: TRBJ1-4; D: TRBD1; DNA: TGCAGCGTTGAAGACCTACAGGGGTTCGGTGAAAAACTGTTTTTT; CDR3: CSVEDLQGFGEKLFF
size: .; V: TRBV11-3; J: TRBJ2-2; D: TRBD1; DNA: TGTGCCAGCAGCCCCGGACAGGGGAACACCGGGGAGCTGTTTTTT; CDR3: CASSPGQGNTGELFF
size: .; V: TRBV5-1; J: TRBJ2-3; D: .; DNA: TGCGCCAGCAGCACGGGGGGCAATCCCTCCACAGATACGCAGTATTTT; CDR3: CASSTGGNPSTDTQYF
size: .; V: TRBV7-3; J: TRBJ2-7; D: TRBD2; DNA: TGTTCCAGCAGCTTGGGCGGGGGAGGCGACGAGCAGTACTTC; CDR3: CSSSLGGGGDEQYF
size: once; V: TRBV7-8; J: TRBJ1-4; D: .; DNA: TGTGCCAGCAGCTTAGTAGTGAGGCAGCCTAATGAAAAACTGTTTTTT; CDR3: CASSLVVRQPNEKLFF
size: few; V: TRBV6-5; J: TRBJ1-6; D: .; DNA: TGTGCCAGCAGTTACGGGGGCCTAAATGGTTCACCCCTCCACTTT; CDR3: CASSYGGLNGSPLHF
size: once; V: TRBV7-8; J: TRBJ2-1; D: TRBD2; DNA: TGTGCCAGCAGCTTAGTTAACCGGGGGGGTGCCTACAATGAGCAGTTCTTC; CDR3: CASSLVNRGGAYNEQFF
size: once; V: TRBV29-1; J: TRBJ2-2; D: .; DNA: TGCAGCGTTGATACAGCAGGCACCGGGGAGCTGTTTTTT; CDR3: CSVDTAGTGELFF
size: .; V: TRBV7-9; J: TRBJ1-1; D: .; DNA: TGTGCCAGCAGCTTCGAGCCCGAGCAGGGGTCCCCAAGGGCTTTCTTT; CDR3: CASSFEPEQGSPRAFF
size: .; V: TRBV4-1; J: TRBJ2-7; D: TRBD2; DNA: TGCGCCAGCAGCCTCGGGCGGGGAGGGGACGAGCAGTACTTC; CDR3: CASSLGRGGDEQYF
size: once; V: TRBV4-1; J: TRBJ2-2; D: .; DNA: TGCGCCAGCAGCCAATCCGGGGGAGCGAACACCGGGGAGCTGTTTTTT; CDR3: CASSQSGGANTGELFF
size: .; V: TRBV19; J: TRBJ1-1; D: .; DNA: TGTGCCAGTAGTATAACAGGGCCCACTGAAGCTTTCTTT; CDR3: CASSITGPTEAFF
size: .; V: TRBV19; J: TRBJ1-6; D: .; DNA: TGTGCCAGTAGACAGGTCGGGAATTCACCCCTCCACTTT; CDR3: CASRQVGNSPLHF
size: .; V: TRBV30; J: TRBJ1-1; D: TRBD1; DNA: TGTGCCTGGAACTCCGGGACAGTTAACACTGAAGCTTTCTTT; CDR3: CAWNSGTVNTEAFF
size: .; V: TRBV5-1; J: TRBJ1-2; D: .; DNA: TGCGCCAGCAGAGTTCAGGGAGGCGACTATGGCTACACCTTC; CDR3: CASRVQGGDYGYTF
size: once; V: TRBV5-1; J: TRBJ2-5; D: TRBD2; DNA: TGCGCCAGCAGCGCGGGACTACAAGAGACCCAGTACTTC; CDR3: CASSAGLQETQYF
size: .; V: TRBV29-1; J: TRBJ1-1; D: TRBD1; DNA: TGCAGCGTGAAGACAGGGGGTCTTGAAGCTTTCTTT; CDR3: CSVKTGGLEAFF
size: once; V: TRBV19; J: TRBJ1-2; D: TRBD1; DNA: TGTGCCAGTAGAGGGACAGGGGGCTGGGGAGGCTACATCTTC; CDR3: CASRGTGGWGGYIF
size: once; V: TRBV11-1; J: TRBJ1-1; D: TRBD1; DNA: TGTGCCAGCAGCCTCCGGGACAGGGGCACTGAAGCTTTCTTT; CDR3: CASSLRDRGTEAFF
size: .; V: TRBV19; J: TRBJ2-3; D: .; DNA: TGTGCCAGTAGTATTGGGGGCCCGGGCACAGATACGCAGTATTTT; CDR3: CASSIGGPGTDTQYF
size: .; V: TRBV30; J: TRBJ2-7; D: .; DNA: TGTGCCTGGGCCCGGGGGATCGGAAGCTCCTACGAGCAGTACTTC; CDR3: CAWARGIGSSYEQYF
size: .; V: TRBV10-3; J: TRBJ1-2; D: .; DNA: TGTGCCATCAGTGAGTCAGGGGAAAGCTATGGCTACACCTTC; CDR3: CAISESGESYGYTF
size: .; V: TRBV7-9; J: TRBJ1-2; D: TRBD1; DNA: TGTTCCAGCAGCTCCGGCAGACAGGGCTATGGCTACACCTTC; CDR3: CSSSSGRQGYGYTF
size: .; V: TRBV5-1; J: TRBJ2-7; D: TRBD1; DNA: TGCGCCAGCAGCTTGACCGGGACAGACTACGAGCAGTACTTC; CDR3: CASSLTGTDYEQYF
size: .; V: TRBV10-1; J: TRBJ1-5; D: .; DNA: TGCGCCAGCAGGGGCAGGAGGGGCAATCAGCCCCAGCATTTT; CDR3: CASRGRRGNQPQHF
size: .; V: TRBV5-1; J: TRBJ1-4; D: .; DNA: TGCGCCAGCAGCTTAGAGGGCGGCGGGAAACTGTTTTTT; CDR3: CASSLEGGGKLFF
size: .; V: TRBV6-1; J: TRBJ2-2; D: .; DNA: TGTGCCAGCAGTGAGGGACTGACTAACACCGGGGAGCTGTTTTTT; CDR3: CASSEGLTNTGELFF
size: .; V: TRBV4-1; J: TRBJ2-7; D: .; DNA: TGCGCCAGCAGCCAAGGGGCCAGGTCAGCCGAGCAGTACTTC; CDR3: CASSQGARSAEQYF
size: once; V: TRBV5-1; J: TRBJ2-4; D: TRBD1; DNA: TGCGCCAGCAGCCCCCGGACAGGGGGCTGGGTAGGCATTCAGTACTTC; CDR3: CASSPRTGGWVGIQYF
size: once; V: TRBV7-3; J: TRBJ2-2; D: TRBD2; DNA: TGTGCCAGCAGCCCGCGCCCCCTAGCGGGGAACACCGGGGAGCTGTTTTTT; CDR3: CASSPRPLAGNTGELFF
size: few; V: TRBV4-1; J: TRBJ1-3; D: .; DNA: TGCGCCAGCAGCCAAGATGTCCCCGGAGGAGACTCTGGAAACACCATATATTTT; CDR3: CASSQDVPGGDSGNTIYF
size: once; V: TRBV30; J: TRBJ2-5; D: TRBD2; DNA: TGTGCCTGGAGAACCGGGACTAGCGGGGGGGCCGGGGAGACCCAGTACTTC; CDR3: CAWRTGTSGGAGETQYF
size: few; V: TRBV5-1; J: TRBJ2-7; D: TRBD2; DNA: TGCGCCAGCAGCTGGGGTGGGGGACTAGGAGTTGGCGAGCAGTACTTC; CDR3: CASSWGGGLGVGEQYF
size: .; V: TRBV12-5; J: TRBJ1-1; D: .; DNA: TGTGCTAGTGGTTTGGTACAGACAGAGAACACTGAAGCTTTCTTT; CDR3: CASGLVQTENTEAFF
size: .; V: TRBV19; J: TRBJ1-2; D: TRBD1; DNA: TGTGCCAGTAGAGGGACAGGGGGCTGGGGAGGCTACACCTTC; CDR3: CASRGTGGWGGYTF